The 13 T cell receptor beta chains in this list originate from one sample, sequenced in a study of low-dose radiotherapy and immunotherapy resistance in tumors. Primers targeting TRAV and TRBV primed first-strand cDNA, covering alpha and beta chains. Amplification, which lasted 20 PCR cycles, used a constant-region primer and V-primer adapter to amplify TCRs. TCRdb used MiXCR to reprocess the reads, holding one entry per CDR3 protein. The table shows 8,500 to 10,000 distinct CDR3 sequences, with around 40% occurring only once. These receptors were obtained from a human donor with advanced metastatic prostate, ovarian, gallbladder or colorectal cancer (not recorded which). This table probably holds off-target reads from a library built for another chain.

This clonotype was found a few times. Written as DNA, the CDR3 is TGCGCCAGCAGCCCAAGTCGGACGGACCCGACTCTACCGAACACTGAAGCTTTCTTT. Translation gives CASSPSRTDPTLPNTEAFF. The gene calls are TRBV5-1 and TRBJ1-1; no firm D call. This CDR3 has 19 residues. Germline CDR1 and CDR2: SGHRS and YFSETQ. Trimming pared 4 bases from V and 1 base from J, leaving 26 bases between.

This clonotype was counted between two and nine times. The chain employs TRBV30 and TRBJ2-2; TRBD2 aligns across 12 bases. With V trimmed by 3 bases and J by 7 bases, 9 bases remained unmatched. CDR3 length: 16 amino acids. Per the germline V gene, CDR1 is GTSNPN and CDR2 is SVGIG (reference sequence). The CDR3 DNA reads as TGTGCCTGGAGGGGCACTAGCGGGAGGTCCTACGGGGAGCTGTTTTTT. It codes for CAWRGTSGRSYGELFF.

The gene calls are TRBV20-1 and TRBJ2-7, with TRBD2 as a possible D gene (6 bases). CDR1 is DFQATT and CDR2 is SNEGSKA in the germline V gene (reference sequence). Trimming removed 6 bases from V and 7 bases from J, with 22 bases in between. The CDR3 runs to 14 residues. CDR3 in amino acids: CSATYGGRGGEQYF. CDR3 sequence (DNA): TGCAGTGCGACCTACGGGGGAAGGGGCGGGGAGCAGTACTTC.

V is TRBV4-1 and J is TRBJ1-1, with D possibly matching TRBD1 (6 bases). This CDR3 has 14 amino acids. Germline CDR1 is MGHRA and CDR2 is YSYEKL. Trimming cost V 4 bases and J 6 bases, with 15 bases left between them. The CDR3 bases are TGCGCCAGCAGCCCCCCAGGGGAAGGTGCTGAAGCTTTCTTT. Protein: CASSPPGEGAEAFF.

CDR3 residues: CASRDGPNYGYTF. Written as DNA, the CDR3 is TGCGCCAGCCGGGACGGGCCTAACTATGGCTACACCTTC. The J gene is TRBJ1-2, the V gene TRBV5-1; the D gene is possibly TRBD1 (5 bases). Trimming took 7 bases from V and 0 from J, leaving 10 bases between them. The CDR3 is 13 amino acids. CDR1 and CDR2 (germline): SGHRS, YFSETQ. The variable domain in full, with the rest retrieved from reference TRBV5-1 and TRBJ1-2, is KAGVTQTPRYLIKTRGQQVTLSCSPISGHRSVSWYQQTPGQGLQFLFEYFSETQRNKGNFPGRFSGRQFSNSRSEMNVSTLELGDSALYLCASRDGPNYGYTFGSGTRLTVV.

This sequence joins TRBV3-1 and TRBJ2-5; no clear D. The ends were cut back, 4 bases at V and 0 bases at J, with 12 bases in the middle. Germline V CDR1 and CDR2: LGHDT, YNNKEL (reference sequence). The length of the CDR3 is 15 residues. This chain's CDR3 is CASSPDSVYQETQYF. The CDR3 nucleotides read TGTGCCAGCAGCCCTGATTCGGTGTACCAAGAGACCCAGTACTTC.

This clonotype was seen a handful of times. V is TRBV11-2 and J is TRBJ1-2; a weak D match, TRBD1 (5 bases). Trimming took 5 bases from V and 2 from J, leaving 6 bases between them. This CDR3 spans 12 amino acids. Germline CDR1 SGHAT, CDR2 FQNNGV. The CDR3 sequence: CASSEGNYGYTF. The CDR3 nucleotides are TGTGCCAGCAGCGAGGGGAACTATGGCTACACCTTC.

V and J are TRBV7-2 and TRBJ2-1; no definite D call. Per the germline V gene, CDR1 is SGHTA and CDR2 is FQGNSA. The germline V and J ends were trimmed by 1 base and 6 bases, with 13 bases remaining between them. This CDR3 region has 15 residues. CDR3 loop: CASSLDPFSGNEQFF. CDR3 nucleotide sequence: TGTGCCAGCAGCTTAGATCCGTTCTCCGGCAATGAGCAGTTCTTC.

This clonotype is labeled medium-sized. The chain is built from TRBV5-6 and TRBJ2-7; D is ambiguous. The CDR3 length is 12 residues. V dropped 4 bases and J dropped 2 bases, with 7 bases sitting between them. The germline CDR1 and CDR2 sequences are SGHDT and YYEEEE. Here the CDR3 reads CASSRWAYEQYF. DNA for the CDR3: TGTGCCAGCAGCCGCTGGGCCTACGAGCAGTACTTC.

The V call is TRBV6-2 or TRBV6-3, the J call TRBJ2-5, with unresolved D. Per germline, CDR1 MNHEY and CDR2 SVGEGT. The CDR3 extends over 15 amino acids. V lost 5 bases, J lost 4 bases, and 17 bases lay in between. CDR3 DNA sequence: TGTGCCAGCAGTACGCCGGGCCCATTGGCAGAGACCCAGTACTTC. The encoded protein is CASSTPGPLAETQYF.

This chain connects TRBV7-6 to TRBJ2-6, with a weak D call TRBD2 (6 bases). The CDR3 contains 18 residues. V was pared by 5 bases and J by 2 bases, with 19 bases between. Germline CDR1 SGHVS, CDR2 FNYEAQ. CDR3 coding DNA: TGTGCCAGCAGCGGGCGGGGCAGGGTCGTTCCTGGGGCCAACGTCCTGACTTTC. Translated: CASSGRGRVVPGANVLTF.

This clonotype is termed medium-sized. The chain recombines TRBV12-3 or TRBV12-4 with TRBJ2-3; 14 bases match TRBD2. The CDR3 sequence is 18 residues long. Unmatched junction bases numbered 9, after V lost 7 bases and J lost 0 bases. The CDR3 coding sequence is TGTGCCAGCACCCCGGGACTAGCGGGAGTAGGGAGCACAGATACGCAGTATTTT. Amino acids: CASTPGLAGVGSTDTQYF.

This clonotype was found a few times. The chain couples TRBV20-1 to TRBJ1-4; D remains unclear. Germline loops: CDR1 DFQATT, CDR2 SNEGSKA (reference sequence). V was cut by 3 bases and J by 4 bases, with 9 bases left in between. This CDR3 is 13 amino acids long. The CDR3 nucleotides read TGCAGTGCTAGGAAGGGATTTAATGAAAAACTGTTTTTT. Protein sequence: CSARKGFNEKLFF.